The 21 T cell receptor beta chains below were found in one sample sequenced in a study of CD4+ T cells in melanoma. The protocol was immunoSEQ multiplex PCR, while the TCRdb copy is restricted to in-frame clones and leaves out a portion. The profile covers roughly 16,000 clones, with about 72% appearing a single time and approximately 12% taken by the ten largest. What was sequenced was cells from a culture (not recorded whether cultured in vitro). Source of these receptors: a human donor with melanoma.

This chain uses TRBV5-1 with TRBJ2-2; tentative D call: TRBD2 (6 bases). This CDR3 has 16 amino acids. The germline CDR1 and CDR2 sequences are SGHRS and YFSETQ. Trimming removed 4 bases from V and 0 bases from J, with 13 bases in between. The CDR3 loop is CASSEGGTANTGELFF. CDR3 DNA sequence: TGCGCCAGCAGCGAAGGCGGGACTGCGAACACCGGGGAGCTGTTTTTT. Using reference TRBV5-1 and TRBJ2-2 for the parts outside the CDR3, the full variable domain is KAGVTQTPRYLIKTRGQQVTLSCSPISGHRSVSWYQQTPGQGLQFLFEYFSETQRNKGNFPGRFSGRQFSNSRSEMNVSTLELGDSALYLCASSEGGTANTGELFFGEGSRLTVL.

This clone is a singleton in its sample. The V and J genes are TRBV2 and TRBJ1-2, with D tentatively TRBD1 (6 bases). Germline CDR1 SNHLY, CDR2 FYNNEI. V was pared by 4 bases and J by 4 bases, with 16 bases between. The CDR3 has 15 residues. The CDR3 DNA sequence: TGTGCCAGCAGTGTTTCGAGTGGGACAACCTATGGCTACACCTTC. Its protein is CASSVSSGTTYGYTF.

This clone was detected once. The chain employs TRBV5-1 and TRBJ1-5, with TRBD1 as a possible D gene (6 bases). Trimming cost V 1 base and J 8 bases, with 16 bases left between them. CDR3 length: 15 amino acids. Germline-derived CDR1 and CDR2 are SGHRS and YFSETQ. The CDR3 spells CASSLIGQPGEPQHF. The CDR3 DNA reads as TGCGCCAGCAGCTTGATAGGACAGCCCGGGGAGCCCCAGCATTTT. Filled out from reference TRBV5-1 and TRBJ1-5, the complete variable domain reads KAGVTQTPRYLIKTRGQQVTLSCSPISGHRSVSWYQQTPGQGLQFLFEYFSETQRNKGNFPGRFSGRQFSNSRSEMNVSTLELGDSALYLCASSLIGQPGEPQHFGDGTRLSIL.

The chain joins TRBV5-5 to TRBJ1-2; D is perhaps TRBD1 (5 bases). V dropped 3 bases and J dropped 8 bases, with 17 bases sitting between them. The CDR3 covers 14 residues. Germline V CDR1 and CDR2: SGHKS, YYEKEE (reference sequence). The CDR3 bases are TGTGCCAGCAGCTATCCTGGCAGGGCTAAGGGCTACACCTTC. This encodes CASSYPGRAKGYTF.

About this clone itself: At one end the junction does not follow the germline gene, possibly because of a read error. The chain couples TRBV5-1 to TRBJ2-2; D not certain. Per the germline V gene, CDR1 is SGHRS and CDR2 is YFSETQ. The CDR3 sequence is 12 residues long. CDR3 region: CATSELDGELFF. CDR3 nucleotide sequence: TGCGCCACCAGCGAGCTAGACGGGGAGCTGTTTTTT.

The chain employs TRBV10-2 and TRBJ1-2; D is ambiguous. CDR3 length equals 14 residues. Trimming removed 7 bases from V and 5 bases from J, with 17 bases in between. Germline CDR1 is WSHSY and CDR2 is SAAADI. DNA of the CDR3: TGCGCCAGCACCCTAGCCGGGTCCGGGTATGGCTACACCTTC. Its protein product is CASTLAGSGYGYTF.

This clone is categorized as medium-sized. The chain uses TRBV21-1 and TRBJ2-6; the DNA was not compared with TRBD1, the D call given in the table. TRBV21-1 is designated a pseudogene. The length of the CDR3 is 16 residues. The CDR3: CATRTGSSSGANVLTF. The CDR3 DNA reads TGTGCCACAAGGACAGGAAGCAGCTCTGGGGCCAACGTCCTGACTTTC.

The J gene is TRBJ2-3, the V gene TRBV5-1; D is perhaps TRBD2 (5 bases). The V gene's germline CDR1 is SGHRS and CDR2 YFSETQ. This CDR3 comprises 15 residues. Trimming cost V 2 bases and J 0 bases, with 10 bases left between them. CDR3 region: CASSFGSRSTDTQYF. DNA for the CDR3: TGCGCCAGCAGCTTTGGGAGCAGAAGCACAGATACGCAGTATTTT.

This chain links TRBV20-1 with TRBJ1-1; D is ambiguous. V lost 6 bases to trimming and J lost 11 bases, with 13 bases between them. The CDR3 is 10 amino acids. Germline V gene lookup returns CDR1 DFQATT and CDR2 SNEGSKA (reference sequence). The CDR3 nucleotides are TGCAGTGCCGGGAGGTACGAGGCTTTCTTT. As protein: CSAGRYEAFF.

This clone was picked up a small number of times. J is TRBJ1-2 and V is TRBV5-1, with TRBD1 as a possible D gene (6 bases). Trimming shortened V by 3 bases and J by 3 bases, and 15 bases separated the two germline ends. Germline V gene data show CDR1 as SGHRS and CDR2 as YFSETQ. This CDR3 region has 15 residues. The CDR3 DNA is TGCGCCAGCAGCTGGGGGCAGCTAGACGACTATGGCTACACCTTC. Encoded protein: CASSWGQLDDYGYTF.

This clone was detected only a few times. The CDR3 nucleotides read TGTGCCAGCAGCACGGACAGGGGGCGAATAGGTTCACCCCTCCACTTT. It specifies CASSTDRGRIGSPLHF. The V call is TRBV11-2, the J call TRBJ1-6, with TRBD1 matching 11 bases. Germline trimming cut 5 bases from V and 9 bases from J; bases unmatched to any gene: 9. CDR1 is SGHAT and CDR2 is FQNNGV in the germline V gene. The CDR3 runs to 16 residues.

The J gene is TRBJ2-5, the V gene TRBV5-1; 7 bases agree with TRBD2. The CDR3 runs to 15 residues. The V gene's germline CDR1 is SGHRS and CDR2 YFSETQ. The junction had 7 bases not matched to a gene; V was cut back by 0 bases and J by 5 bases. The CDR3 DNA follows: TGCGCCAGCAGCTTGGTTTCGGGGGAGGGGGAGACCCAGTACTTC. Protein product: CASSLVSGEGETQYF.

The V call is TRBV6-1, the J call TRBJ2-7; 13 positions match TRBD2. Germline V gene sequence: CDR1 MNHNS, CDR2 SASEGT. J gave up 4 bases and V 5 bases, and 5 bases lay outside the gene matches. CDR3 size: 15 residues. This chain's CDR3 is CASSPTSGGLYEQYF. In DNA, the CDR3 is TGTGCCAGCAGTCCGACTAGCGGGGGGTTATACGAGCAGTACTTC.

V usage is TRBV5-5 and J usage is TRBJ1-1, with D perhaps matching TRBD1 (6 bases). This CDR3 spans 15 amino acids. Per the germline V gene, CDR1 is SGHKS and CDR2 is YYEKEE (reference sequence). Trimming removed 2 bases from V and 5 bases from J, with 16 bases in between. CDR3 bases: TGTGCCAGCAGCTTATCAGGGGCGACGGGGACTGAAGCTTTCTTT. This gives the protein CASSLSGATGTEAFF.

This clone came up a few times. This rearrangement joins TRBV7-8 to TRBJ2-7; 7 positions agree with TRBD1. This CDR3 is 14 amino acids long. V was clipped by 5 bases and J by 3 bases; unmatched bases: 7. From germline, CDR1 is SGHVS and CDR2 FQNEAQ. CDR3 amino acids: CASSPTGYDYEQYF. DNA for the CDR3: TGTGCCAGCAGCCCGACAGGGTACGACTACGAGCAGTACTTC.

In this sample, this clone turned up once. This chain connects TRBV11-3 to TRBJ1-1; the D gene is possibly TRBD1 (5 bases). Trimming removed 1 base at V and 4 bases at J, with 7 bases between. CDR3 length: 13 amino acids. Germline V CDR1 and CDR2: SGHNT, YENEEA. The chain's CDR3 is CASSLGRGTEAFF. CDR3 DNA: TGTGCCAGCAGCTTAGGTAGGGGCACTGAAGCTTTCTTT.

The rearrangement joins TRBV4-2 to TRBJ1-2, with D possibly being TRBD1 (6 bases). The CDR3 is 14 residues long. V was pared by 5 bases and J by 4 bases, with 14 bases between. Germline V gene data show CDR1 as LGHNA and CDR2 as YNFKEQ. The CDR3 here is CASSLTGIIYGYTF. As DNA, the CDR3 is TGTGCCAGCAGCTTGACAGGAATAATCTATGGCTACACCTTC.

This chain joins TRBV5-6 and TRBJ1-1; a weak D match, TRBD1 (5 bases). The CDR3 sequence is 14 residues long. Germline CDR1 is SGHDT and CDR2 is YYEEEE. Trimming removed 4 bases from V and 4 bases from J, with 14 bases in between. CDR3 protein: CASSKSGFATEAFF. CDR3 sequence (DNA): TGTGCCAGCAGCAAATCAGGGTTTGCCACTGAAGCTTTCTTT.

V is TRBV5-1 and J is TRBJ2-7; 9 bases are shared with TRBD2. The CDR3 covers 15 residues. V shed 6 bases, J shed 2 bases, and the junction held 9 bases outside the gene matches. CDR1 is SGHRS and CDR2 is YFSETQ in the germline V gene. The CDR3 loop is CASNEGGGGAYEQYF. The CDR3 DNA sequence: TGCGCCAGCAACGAAGGAGGCGGGGGGGCCTACGAGCAGTACTTC.

This clone was recorded a few times. The chain uses TRBV10-2 and TRBJ1-6, with no clear D. Germline V CDR1 and CDR2: WSHSY, SAAADI. Trimming took off 6 bases at V and 12 bases at J, with 9 bases between the two ends. CDR3 length: 11 residues. In DNA, the CDR3 is TGCGCCAGCAGGGACGGTGTACCCCTCCACTTT. Translation: CASRDGVPLHF.

Only one count was recorded for this clone. The V gene is TRBV7-9, the J gene TRBJ2-3; TRBD2 aligns across 10 bases. Germline loops: CDR1 SEHNR, CDR2 FQNEAQ (reference sequence). V dropped 5 bases and J dropped 9; count of bases not matched to a gene: 17. CDR3 size: 17 residues. The chain's CDR3 is CASSTYSGGNRRVTQYF. DNA for the CDR3: TGTGCCAGCAGCACATATAGCGGGGGGAACAGACGGGTGACGCAGTATTTT.